This passage covers 30 T cell receptor beta chains from one sample sequenced in a study of somatic mutations in cytotoxic T cells in rheumatoid arthritis. Only in-frame clones appear in the TCRdb table, and some are missing; sequencing was by immunoSEQ multiplex PCR. The top ten clones hold around 8.9% of a sample with under 30,000 clones, approximately 73% of them seen once. The specimen was CD8+ T cells sorted from blood. Source of these receptors: a woman aged 18-29 years in good health.

The CDR3 is CASSFDTSSGANVLTF. The CDR3 DNA is TGTGCCAGCAGCTTTGATACGAGCTCTGGGGCCAACGTCCTGACTTTC. The chain has TRBV2 and TRBJ2-6, with unresolved D. The V end lost 6 bases, the J end lost 0 bases, and 12 bases lay between the germline ends. The germline V gene has CDR1 SNHLY and CDR2 FYNNEI. The CDR3 has 16 residues.

The chain joins TRBV4-1 to TRBJ2-7, with no clear D. This CDR3 is built from 13 residues. With 0 bases removed from V and 3 bases from J, the gap between germline ends came to 6 bases. In germline, CDR1 is MGHRA, CDR2 YSYEKL. The DNA of the CDR3 is TGCGCCAGCAGCCAAGATCAGTACTACGAGCAGTACGTC. This codes for CASSQDQYYEQYV.

The CDR3 coding sequence is TGTGCCAGCAGCGTAGGAAAGGACACTACTAACTATGGCTACACCTTC. Amino acids: CASSVGKDTTNYGYTF. The gene calls are TRBV9 and TRBJ1-2; possible D gene TRBD1, 5 bases. Trimming took 0 bases from V and 0 from J, leaving 12 bases between them. This CDR3 region has 16 residues. The germline gives CDR1 SGDLS, CDR2 YYNGEE.

V usage is TRBV27 and J usage is TRBJ2-1; D unresolved. V was trimmed by 10 bases and J by 4 bases, leaving 11 bases between them. The CDR3 spans 12 residues. Germline V gene data show CDR1 as MNHEY and CDR2 as SMNVEV (reference sequence). CDR3 region: CATRTSYNEQFF. CDR3 bases: TGTGCCACCCGGACCAGTTACAATGAGCAGTTCTTC.

The chain combines TRBV6-6 with TRBJ1-2; D uncertain. Germline V lookup: CDR1 MNHNY, CDR2 SVGAGI (reference sequence). The V and J ends lost 6 bases and 1 base respectively, with 12 bases between them. There are 14 residues in the CDR3. The CDR3 is CASSSEGSNYGYTF. The CDR3 nucleotides are TGTGCCAGCAGCTCGGAGGGCAGTAACTATGGCTACACCTTC.

J is TRBJ2-7 and V is TRBV4-2; 7 positions match TRBD1. The CDR3 length is 15 residues. J was trimmed by 0 bases and V by 0 bases; bases with no gene match: 2. Germline V gives CDR1 LGHNA, CDR2 YNFKEQ. The chain's CDR3 is CASSQEGQSSYEQYF. CDR3 in DNA: TGTGCCAGCAGCCAAGAGGGACAGAGCTCCTACGAGCAGTACTTC.

V gene TRBV7-9 combines with J gene TRBJ1-2; D gene ambiguous. Trimming shortened V by 5 bases and J by 4 bases, and 14 bases separated the two germline ends. Per germline, CDR1 SEHNR and CDR2 FQNEAQ (reference sequence). CDR3 length: 14 amino acids. The CDR3 sequence is CASSPPPAPYGYTF. DNA for the CDR3: TGTGCCAGCAGCCCCCCCCCAGCCCCCTATGGCTACACCTTC.

The chain has TRBV4-1 and TRBJ2-5, with D uncertain. The CDR3 extends over 13 amino acids. Per the germline V gene, CDR1 is MGHRA and CDR2 is YSYEKL. V dropped 4 bases and J dropped 4 bases, with 10 bases sitting between them. The CDR3: CASSLWMRETQYF. The DNA for the CDR3 is TGCGCCAGCAGCCTCTGGATGCGAGAGACCCAGTACTTC.

The chain links TRBV19 to TRBJ2-1; TRBD2 matches at 11 bases. V dropped 7 bases and J dropped 4; count of bases not matched to a gene: 3. There are 14 residues in the CDR3. Germline lookup yields CDR1 LNHDA and CDR2 SQIVND (reference sequence). DNA for the CDR3: TGTGCCAGTACGGCTAGCGGGAGGTACAATGAGCAGTTCTTC. It translates to CASTASGRYNEQFF.

The genes are TRBV4-1 and TRBJ1-1; a weak D match, TRBD1 (6 bases). Germline CDR1 and CDR2: MGHRA and YSYEKL. V was pared by 0 bases and J by 0 bases, with 11 bases between. CDR3 size: 16 residues. The DNA for the CDR3 is TGCGCCAGCAGCCAAGATGCGAGGGGGATGAACACTGAAGCTTTCTTT. This encodes CASSQDARGMNTEAFF.

The chain couples TRBV6-5 to TRBJ2-1; possibly TRBD1 for D (5 bases). Germline assignment: CDR1 MNHEY and CDR2 SVGAGI. The CDR3 spans 13 residues. Trimming took 6 bases from V and 4 from J, leaving 10 bases between them. The CDR3 is CASRVDRYNEQFF. CDR3 nucleotides: TGTGCCAGCAGAGTAGACAGATACAATGAGCAGTTCTTC.

The chain is built from TRBV6-5 and TRBJ1-1; D gene ambiguous. There are 13 residues in the CDR3. Germline CDR1 is MNHEY and CDR2 is SVGAGI. Trimming removed 6 bases from V and 4 bases from J, with 12 bases in between. This CDR3 is CASSLRSLTEAFF. CDR3 DNA: TGTGCCAGCAGCCTTCGGTCTCTCACTGAAGCTTTCTTT.

This clone was found once. The CDR3 loop is CAISESWAAEGNTEAFF. The CDR3 nucleotides read TGTGCCATCAGTGAGTCGTGGGCAGCGGAAGGTAACACTGAAGCTTTCTTT. This chain joins TRBV10-3 and TRBJ1-1; D ambiguous. Per germline, CDR1 ENHRY and CDR2 SYGVKD. Trimming took off 0 bases at V and 2 bases at J, with 16 bases between the two ends. This CDR3 region has 17 residues.

V is TRBV28 and J is TRBJ1-6, with a weak D call TRBD1 (5 bases). The CDR3 spans 16 residues. Germline V gene sequence: CDR1 MDHEN, CDR2 SYDVKM. V gave up 6 bases and J gave up 2 bases, with 14 bases separating them. The DNA of the CDR3 is TGTGCCAGCAGCCCCGGCAGGGAACCCTATAATTCACCCCTCCACTTT. Protein: CASSPGREPYNSPLHF.

The chain combines TRBV19 with TRBJ2-3; no clear D gene. This CDR3 comprises 13 residues. V was cut by 3 bases and J by 5 bases, with 9 bases left in between. Per the germline V gene, CDR1 is LNHDA and CDR2 is SQIVND (reference sequence). For the CDR3, the DNA is TGTGCCAGTAGTATGGTAGCTAGAGATACGCAGTATTTT. Protein: CASSMVARDTQYF.

This chain links TRBV15 with TRBJ2-1; tentatively, D is TRBD1 (6 bases). V lost 3 bases and J lost 8, with 8 bases in between. Germline CDR1 and CDR2: LNHNV and YYDKDF (reference sequence). The CDR3 is 12 residues long. The DNA of the CDR3 is TGTGCCACCAGCAGCAAGGGGGATGAGCAGTTCTTC. Protein product: CATSSKGDEQFF.

The rearrangement joins TRBV7-8 to TRBJ1-2; D gene unclear. Trimming cost V 1 base and J 7 bases, with 16 bases left between them. The CDR3 consists of 15 residues. Germline CDR1 SGHVS, CDR2 FQNEAQ. For the CDR3, the DNA is TGTGCCAGCAGCTTAGGGGGTAACAACCTTGCTGGCTACACCTTC. Its protein is CASSLGGNNLAGYTF.

This sequence joins TRBV10-2 and TRBJ1-1, with TRBD1 matching over 8 bases. This CDR3 contains 13 residues. V trimming: 6 bases; J trimming: 6 bases; junction bases outside the gene matches: 6. Germline-derived CDR1 and CDR2 are WSHSY and SAAADI. The CDR3 loop reads CASRKTGDAEAFF. The CDR3 coding sequence is TGCGCCAGCAGAAAGACAGGGGATGCTGAAGCTTTCTTT.

With regard to this clone: At one end, the junction sequence differs from germline, possibly due to a read error. J is TRBJ1-6 and V is TRBV2, with a weak D call TRBD1 (5 bases). Germline V gives CDR1 SNHLY, CDR2 FYNNEI. This CDR3 is 12 amino acids long. The CDR3 is CARREANSPLHF. The CDR3 nucleotides are TGTGCCCGCAGGGAGGCTAATTCACCCCTCCACTTT.

This sequence joins TRBV5-6 and TRBJ1-3, with D hard to call. Germline V gives CDR1 SGHDT, CDR2 YYEEEE. The CDR3 covers 15 residues. Trimming stripped 5 bases from V and 0 bases from J, with 12 bases between. CDR3 loop: CASRGGRNSGNTIYF. CDR3 nucleotides: TGTGCCAGCAGAGGTGGGCGGAACTCTGGAAACACCATATATTTT. The full variable domain, completed using reference TRBV5-6 and TRBJ1-3, is DAGVTQSPTHLIKTRGQQVTLRCSPKSGHDTVSWYQQALGQGPQFIFQYYEEEERQRGNFPDRFSGHQFPNYSSELNVNALLLGDSALYLCASRGGRNSGNTIYFGEGSWLTVV.

The chain uses TRBV29-1 and TRBJ1-2; 7 nucleotides align to TRBD1. J was trimmed by 2 bases and V by 4 bases; bases with no gene match: 7. This CDR3 region has 14 residues. Germline V gene sequence: CDR1 SQVTM, CDR2 ANQGSEA. The CDR3 nucleotides are TGCAGCGTTGTTGGGACAGACGACAACTATGGCTACACCTTC. Amino acid sequence: CSVVGTDDNYGYTF.

The chain is built from TRBV5-1 and TRBJ1-1; D is ambiguous. The CDR3 is 16 amino acids. CDR1 and CDR2 (germline): SGHRS, YFSETQ. V dropped 0 bases and J dropped 1 base, with 13 bases sitting between them. CDR3 sequence reads: CASSLGSGLENTEAFF. CDR3 nucleotide sequence: TGCGCCAGCAGCTTGGGGTCTGGATTGGAGAACACTGAAGCTTTCTTT.

The CDR3 spells CASSQDVGTGRTPDASEAFF. DNA for the CDR3: TGTGCCAGCAGCCAAGATGTTGGGACGGGTAGGACGCCGGACGCGTCTGAAGCTTTCTTT. The chain carries TRBV4-2 and TRBJ1-1, with D tentatively TRBD1 (5 bases). Germline CDR1 reads LGHNA; CDR2 reads YNFKEQ. The CDR3 sequence is 20 residues long. Trimming removed 0 bases from V and 6 bases from J, with 29 bases in between.

CDR3 DNA: TGTGCCAGCAGTTTATCCTGGGGACAGGGCCATCAGCCCCAGCATTTT. This codes for CASSLSWGQGHQPQHF. V and J are TRBV28 and TRBJ1-5; 9 nucleotides align to TRBD1. V dropped 1 base and J dropped 5; count of bases not matched to a gene: 6. CDR1 is MDHEN and CDR2 is SYDVKM in the germline V gene. The CDR3 consists of 16 residues.

This chain uses TRBV29-1 with TRBJ2-1; 9 bases match TRBD2. CDR1 and CDR2 from the germline V gene are SQVTM and ANQGSEA. The trim removed 3 bases at V and 6 bases at J, leaving 9 bases unmatched. The CDR3 sequence is 15 residues long. CDR3 in amino acids: CSVESSGMETNEQFF. For the CDR3, the DNA is TGCAGCGTTGAGTCTAGCGGGATGGAGACCAATGAGCAGTTCTTC.

The rearrangement uses TRBV27 and TRBJ2-2; no firm D call. This CDR3 spans 13 amino acids. Trimming pared 5 bases from V and 8 bases from J, leaving 12 bases between. Germline CDR1 is MNHEY and CDR2 is SMNVEV (reference sequence). The CDR3 sequence is CASSARVEGELFF. CDR3 coding DNA: TGTGCCAGCAGTGCTCGGGTCGAGGGGGAGCTGTTTTTT.

The J gene is TRBJ2-3, the V gene TRBV9; D is unresolved. Trimming left V 3 bases short and J 6 bases short, with 14 bases between. Germline V gene lookup returns CDR1 SGDLS and CDR2 YYNGEE. The CDR3 runs to 14 residues. DNA for the CDR3: TGTGCCAGCAGCGGACACTTCCAGAGGGATACGCAGTATTTT. This gives the protein CASSGHFQRDTQYF.

The chain employs TRBV6-1 and TRBJ1-1; TRBD1 aligns across 9 bases. There are 15 residues in the CDR3. Germline trimming cut 8 bases from V and 1 base from J; bases unmatched to any gene: 8. The germline CDR1 and CDR2 sequences are MNHNS and SASEGT. The CDR3 sequence: CASRDWTGANTEAFF. DNA of the CDR3: TGTGCCAGCCGAGATTGGACAGGGGCGAACACTGAAGCTTTCTTT.

The sample holds a few counts of this clone. V gene TRBV5-1 combines with J gene TRBJ2-2, with 10 bases that match TRBD2. Per germline, CDR1 SGHRS and CDR2 YFSETQ. The CDR3 sequence is 14 residues long. The V gene end was trimmed by 5 bases and the J gene end by 6 bases; junction bases not matched to a gene: 4. The CDR3 protein is CASRFGTSAGELFF. Written as DNA, the CDR3 is TGCGCCAGCAGATTCGGGACTAGCGCCGGGGAGCTGTTTTTT.

The chain carries TRBV7-9 and TRBJ2-5; D is unresolved. Per germline, CDR1 SEHNR and CDR2 FQNEAQ (reference sequence). This CDR3 is 16 amino acids long. Trimming left V 5 bases short and J 9 bases short, with 25 bases between. DNA of the CDR3: TGTGCCAGCAGCCCTACGCGGCTAAGACCGCAAGGGTCCCAGTACTTC. Translated, it gives CASSPTRLRPQGSQYF.